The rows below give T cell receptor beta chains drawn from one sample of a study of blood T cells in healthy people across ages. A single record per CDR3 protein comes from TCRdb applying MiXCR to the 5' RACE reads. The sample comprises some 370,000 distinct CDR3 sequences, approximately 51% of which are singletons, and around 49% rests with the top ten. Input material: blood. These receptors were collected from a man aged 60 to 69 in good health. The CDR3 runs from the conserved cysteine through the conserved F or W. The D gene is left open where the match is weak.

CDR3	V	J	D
CASSPNEGYPEGETQYF	TRBV3-1	TRBJ2-5	NA
CASSPARFNQPQHF	TRBV6-1	TRBJ1-5	NA
CASSVTGIEETQYF	TRBV2	TRBJ2-5	NA
CASSLEAGYSYEQYF	TRBV5-1	TRBJ2-7	NA
CASSHRLAGFYEQYF	TRBV4-3	TRBJ2-7	NA
CASSLTRDQSTDTQYF	TRBV11-1	TRBJ2-3	NA
CASSFKGETQYF	TRBV28	TRBJ2-5	NA
CASSELGNQPQHF	TRBV6-1	TRBJ1-5	NA
CASSIIASDTDTQYF	TRBV12-3/TRBV12-4	TRBJ2-3	NA
CASNQGFGLAGLSSYNEQFF	TRBV6-2/TRBV6-3	TRBJ2-1	TRBD2
CASSHLVSGGSDTQYF	TRBV4-1	TRBJ2-3	NA
CASSDELGVDTQYF	TRBV6-4	TRBJ2-3	NA
CASSFQGLGDEQYF	TRBV28	NA	NA
CASRTPPGQGANLTNEKLFF	TRBV7-9	TRBJ1-4	NA
CASSQDPGLKPLHF	TRBV3-1	TRBJ1-6	NA
CASSPRGTGTYEQYF	TRBV28	TRBJ2-7	TRBD1
CSVAKNIEAFF	TRBV29-1	TRBJ1-1	NA